The 2 T cell receptor beta chains listed next were all sequenced from one sample in a study of neoadjuvant anti-PD-1 for oral cavity cancer. Time point of the sample: after neoadjuvant nivolumab, at surgical resection. Some clones are missing from TCRdb's copy, which holds only in-frame ones; the method was immunoSEQ multiplex PCR. Of several thousand clones in the sample, approximately 65% were seen once. Specimen: PBMCs, collected after nivolumab (anti-PD-1) treatment. Source of these receptors: a person aged 35 to 85 with oral cavity squamous cell carcinoma.

This chain joins TRBV4-2 and TRBJ1-2; D not certain. This CDR3 is built from 14 residues. Germline lookup yields CDR1 LGHNA and CDR2 YNFKEQ. V gave up 2 bases and J gave up 3 bases, with 10 bases separating them. The CDR3, as DNA: TGTGCCAGCAGCCAACCAGGTTCCCACTATGGCTACACCTTC. It translates to CASSQPGSHYGYTF.

CDR3 nucleotide sequence: TGTGCCAGCAGTCACCCTTTGGGGTCGGACGAAAAACTGTTTTTT. This codes for CASSHPLGSDEKLFF. The chain recombines TRBV28 with TRBJ1-4; D uncertain. Trimming pared 5 bases from V and 8 bases from J, leaving 18 bases between. Germline V CDR1 and CDR2: MDHEN, SYDVKM. The CDR3 runs to 15 residues.